This TCR beta chain was sequenced for a study of OX40 agonist ivuxolimab in advanced cancers. For the study at large: Every 2 weeks, ivuxolimab was infused into the patients intravenously at between 0.01 and 10 mg/kg. Findings and caveats of the study: Blood T cells, both CD4+ and CD8+, expanded clonally by week 6 at 0.1 to 3.0 mg/kg. There were, on average, more expanded clones in CD8+ T cells than in CD4+.

Here immunoSEQ multiplex PCR was the method, and the copy in TCRdb shows in-frame clones only, minus some. The table has under 95,000 clones, roughly nine tenths seen once. As for this clone: Its specificity is not known.

V was pared by 5 bases and J by 4 bases, with 11 bases between. Germline V gene lookup returns CDR1 SGHVS and CDR2 FNYEAQ. There are 13 residues in the CDR3. The sequence was collected from an adult with an advanced solid tumor such as melanoma, head and neck, liver or kidney cancer. This specimen was CD4+ or CD8+ T cells sorted from blood, taken in a trial of the OX40 agonist ivuxolimab. This chain uses TRBV7-6 with TRBJ1-1; D perhaps matches TRBD1 (5 bases). CDR3 DNA sequence: TGTGCCAGCAGCCGGGGGGGGAGCACTGAAGCTTTCTTT. It encodes CASSRGGSTEAFF.